This T cell receptor (beta chain) was captured by sequencing in a study of T cell changes during pregnancy in multiple sclerosis. This CDR3 is built from 15 residues. The V gene end was trimmed by 1 base and the J gene end by 1 base; junction bases not matched to a gene: 2. CDR1 MNHNS and CDR2 SASEGT come from the germline V gene. The assay was immunoSEQ multiplex PCR, and TCRdb's table has in-frame clones only and misses some. The data contain 85,000 to 90,000 clones, 94% of them seen just once; the ten biggest clones take up 1.5% to 2%. This TCR was sampled from a female donor in good health, enrolled as a control in a pregnancy study. This sample comprised peripheral blood, obtained after pregnancy. The V gene is TRBV6-1, the J gene TRBJ2-7; 9 bases agree with TRBD2. CDR3 nucleotide sequence: TGTGCCAGCAGTGAAGGGACTAGCGAGTCCTACGAGCAGTACTTC. This encodes CASSEGTSESYEQYF.